This T cell receptor (beta chain) was obtained from a study of shared clonotypes between healthy human individuals. Findings and limits, study-wide: Represented diversity (both genetic and exposure-history) was limited by the small number of donors. The study found lower generation probabilities in non-shared clonotypes than in those shared by all four donors.

Sorted-subset replicate PCRs used about 0.2 ug DNA, approximately 30,000 T cell genomes. Using immunoSEQ multiplex PCR, the repertoire was profiled, and TCRdb retains in-frame clones only, with some absent. The sample consists of approximately 2,200,000 clones, about 93% of them appearing once. Terminally differentiated effector memory CD45RA+ cells were left out of the naive CD8 fraction, which was CD45RO-negative and positively selected for CCR7. A remark on this clone: Its specificity is unknown.

The CDR3 covers 13 residues. The V gene lost 6 bases and the J gene lost 5 bases, with 13 bases spanning the gap. Per the germline V gene, CDR1 is PRHDT and CDR2 is FYEKMQ (reference sequence). The sample was naive CD8+ T cells from PBMCs. The chain joins TRBV13 to TRBJ1-1, with D perhaps matching TRBD1 (5 bases). The TCR was taken from a man between 18 and 29 years old in good health. Some clones in this sample may be carry-over from other donors' samples. The CDR3 bases are TGTGCCAGCAGGGGGGGTGAAAAAACTGAAGCTTTCTTT. This encodes CASRGGEKTEAFF.